This passage covers 2 T cell receptor beta chains from one sample sequenced in a study of shared clonotypes between healthy human individuals. Terminally differentiated effector memory CD45RA+ cells were excluded by CCR7 positive selection of CD45RO-negative cells. Produced via immunoSEQ multiplex PCR; TCRdb's table is partial and in-frame only. The repertoire holds 560,000 or so clones, with 95% to 97% as singletons. Material for sequencing was naive CD8+ T cells sorted from blood. Receptors originate from a woman aged 25 to 39 in good health.

The rearrangement uses TRBV5-4 and TRBJ2-1; the match to TRBD2 covers 11 bases. V lost 3 bases and J lost 8; bases outside the gene matches: 13. The CDR3 runs to 17 residues. From germline, CDR1 is SGHNT and CDR2 YYREEE (reference sequence). CDR3 loop: CASSSTITSGSGDEQFF. CDR3 sequence (DNA): TGTGCCAGCAGCTCGACTATAACTAGCGGGAGTGGGGATGAGCAGTTCTTC. The full variable domain, with the rest looked up from reference TRBV5-4 and TRBJ2-1, is ETGVTQSPTHLIKTRGQQVTLRCSSQSGHNTVSWYQQALGQGPQFIFQYYREEENGRGNFPPRFSGLQFPNYSSELNVNALELDDSALYLCASSSTITSGSGDEQFFGPGTRLTVL.

The J gene is TRBJ2-7, the V gene TRBV28, with D hard to call. Trimming cost V 3 bases and J 4 bases, with 13 bases left between them. The CDR3 consists of 14 residues. Germline V lookup: CDR1 MDHEN, CDR2 SYDVKM. The chain's CDR3 is CASSFRSATYEQYF. In DNA, the CDR3 is TGTGCCAGCAGTTTCCGTTCAGCAACATACGAGCAGTACTTC.